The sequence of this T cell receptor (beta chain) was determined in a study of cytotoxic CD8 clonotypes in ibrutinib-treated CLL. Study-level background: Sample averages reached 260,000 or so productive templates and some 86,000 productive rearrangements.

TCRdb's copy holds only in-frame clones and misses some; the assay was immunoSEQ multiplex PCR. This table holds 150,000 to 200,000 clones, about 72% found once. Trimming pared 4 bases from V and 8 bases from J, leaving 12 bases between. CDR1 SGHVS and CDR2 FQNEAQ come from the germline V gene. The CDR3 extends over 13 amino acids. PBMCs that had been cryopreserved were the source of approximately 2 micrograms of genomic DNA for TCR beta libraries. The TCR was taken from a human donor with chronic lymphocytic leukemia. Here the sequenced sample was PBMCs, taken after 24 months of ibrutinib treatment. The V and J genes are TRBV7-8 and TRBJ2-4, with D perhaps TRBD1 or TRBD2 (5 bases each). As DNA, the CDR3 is TGTGCCAGCAGCTCCACGGGGCGGGACATTCAGTACTTC. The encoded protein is CASSSTGRDIQYF. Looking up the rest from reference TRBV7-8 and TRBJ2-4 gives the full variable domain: GAGVSQSPRYKVAKRGQDVALRCDPISGHVSLFWYQQALGQGPEFLTYFQNEAQLDKSGLPSDRFFAERPEGSVSTLKIQRTQQEDSAVYLCASSSTGRDIQYFGAGTRLSVL.